These 12 T cell receptor beta chains share one sample of origin, sequenced in a study of T-cell reconstitution after alpha-beta-depleted transplantation in children (dated by TCRdb to 2016 to 2017). The library was generated by PCR. The sequencer listed for this sample is Illumina HiSeq 2500. To normalize quantification of the TCRbeta repertoire, the TCR libraries were built with molecular barcoding that relied on unique molecular identifiers. The public reads were quality trimmed at Q25 with fastp and then assembled into clones with MiXCR by TCRdb, keeping productive beta chains. Rows matching on CDR3 protein sequence are summarized as one entry with the most common DNA and genes. Here the sample has about 230,000 distinct CDR3 sequences; 7.5% to 10% occur a single time. The ten largest clones represent about 4.8% of the sample. The specimen was PBMCs from the stem cell graft donor, collected from the stem cell graft. These receptors were obtained from a human donor who donated a stem cell graft to a child with SCID.

This clonotype came up many times. The chain carries TRBV3-1 and TRBJ2-1; D is possibly TRBD1 or TRBD2 (5 bases each). Germline CDR1 LGHDT, CDR2 YNNKEL (reference sequence). This CDR3 comprises 13 residues. Trimming removed 4 bases at V and 7 bases at J, with 11 bases between. The CDR3 bases are TGTGCCAGCAGCCTCAGTGAGGGGAATGAGCAGTTCTTC. This gives the protein CASSLSEGNEQFF.

This clonotype was detected once. A much larger clone sits a single nucleotide away, making a read error possible. The J gene is TRBJ2-3, the V gene TRBV7-9; D gene uncertain. The J call is doubtful: the DNA matches TRBJ1-5 better. The CDR3 runs to 15 residues. The germline V gene encodes CDR1 SEHNR and CDR2 FQNEAQ (reference sequence). The CDR3 sequence is CASSAIGPGTDTQHF. The CDR3 coding sequence is TGTGCCAGCTCGGCCATAGGCCCTGGCACAGATACGCAGCATTTT.

This clonotype has a count of ten or more. The chain has TRBV18 and TRBJ2-1, with 10 bases matching TRBD1. The CDR3 has 17 residues. After removal of 2 bases from V and 0 bases from J, the junction contained 4 bases not matched to a gene. Germline V lookup: CDR1 KGHSH, CDR2 LQKENI. The DNA of the CDR3 is TGTGCCAGCTCACCAGGGACAGGGGCTTCCTCCTACAATGAGCAGTTCTTC. As protein: CASSPGTGASSYNEQFF.

Of note for this clonotype: A much larger clonotype is one base distant, so this may be a read error. The rearrangement links TRBV10-3 to TRBJ1-4; no clear D gene. Germline CDR1 reads ENHRY; CDR2 reads SYGVKD. This CDR3 is 13 amino acids long. The CDR3 reads CAINSGKSEELFF. Here the CDR3 DNA reads TGTGCCATCAATTCCGGGAAGAGTGAAGAACTGTTTTTT.

The V and J genes are TRBV11-2 and TRBJ2-2, with D unresolved. The ends were cut back, 1 base at V and 8 bases at J, with 8 bases in the middle. The germline gives CDR1 SGHAT, CDR2 FQNNGV. This CDR3 region has 13 residues. CDR3 nucleotides: TGTGCCAGCAGCTTAGTTCCCAAAGGGGAGCTGTTTTTT. Translated: CASSLVPKGELFF.

This clonotype was detected only a few times. This chain uses TRBV5-5 with TRBJ2-1, with 9 bases fitting TRBD2. Germline CDR1 is SGHKS and CDR2 is YYEKEE (reference sequence). V gave up 7 bases and J gave up 9 bases; unmatched junction bases: 11. The CDR3 sequence is 14 residues long. For the CDR3, the DNA is TGTGCCAGCTACGGGCGGGGGGGCGACCGTGAGCAGTTCTTC. Protein: CASYGRGGDREQFF.

This clonotype was recorded at least ten times. This chain connects TRBV12-3 or TRBV12-4 to TRBJ1-2; a possible D gene is TRBD1 (5 bases). V was cut by 1 base and J by 2 bases, with 14 bases left in between. This CDR3 is 16 amino acids long. CDR3 nucleotides: TGTGCCAGCAGTTTAGGAGGGGTCTTGTCCAACTATGGCTACACCTTC. It translates to CASSLGGVLSNYGYTF.

In its sample, this clonotype was seen many times. The V call is TRBV7-2, the J call TRBJ2-6, with D uncertain. Germline values: CDR1 SGHTA, CDR2 FQGNSA. The CDR3 has 17 residues. V was pared by 5 bases and J by 2 bases, with 16 bases between. CDR3: CASSLVGPGTGANVLTF. CDR3 sequence (DNA): TGTGCCAGCAGCCTAGTCGGTCCAGGCACTGGGGCCAACGTCCTGACTTTC.

This clonotype has at least ten counts. This sequence joins TRBV20-1 and TRBJ2-7; 7 bases fit TRBD1. The trim removed 0 bases at V and 7 bases at J, leaving 9 bases unmatched. Per germline, CDR1 DFQATT and CDR2 SNEGSKA (reference sequence). This CDR3 is 14 amino acids long. In nucleotides, the CDR3 is TGCAGTGCTAGAGAAGACAGGGCGATCTATGAGCAGTACTTC. Protein: CSAREDRAIYEQYF.

This clonotype was found many times. The chain couples TRBV7-8 to TRBJ1-3; no reliable D call. V lost 5 bases and J 0 bases, leaving 11 bases between the germline ends. Germline values: CDR1 SGHVS, CDR2 FQNEAQ. This CDR3 has 15 residues. The CDR3 DNA sequence: TGTGCCAGCAGCATGAGACCGAGCTCTGGAAACACCATATATTTT. It encodes CASSMRPSSGNTIYF. Supplemented by reference TRBV7-8 and TRBJ1-3, the full variable domain reads GAGVSQSPRYKVAKRGQDVALRCDPISGHVSLFWYQQALGQGPEFLTYFQNEAQLDKSGLPSDRFFAERPEGSVSTLKIQRTQQEDSAVYLCASSMRPSSGNTIYFGEGSWLTVV.

This clonotype was seen ten or more times. The chain has TRBV7-2 and TRBJ2-1; possible D gene TRBD1, 5 bases. Between the trimmed V and J ends, which lost 6 bases and 5 bases, there was a span of 17 bases. CDR1 and CDR2 (germline): SGHTA, FQGNSA. The CDR3 covers 15 residues. CDR3 amino acids: CASRLRKGFNNEQFF. CDR3 coding DNA: TGTGCCAGCAGGCTCAGAAAGGGGTTCAACAATGAGCAGTTCTTC.

At least ten counts were recorded for this clonotype. The J gene is TRBJ1-3, the V gene TRBV15; D is possibly TRBD1 (5 bases). The CDR3 runs 16 residues. In germline, CDR1 is LNHNV, CDR2 YYDKDF (reference sequence). Between the trimmed V and J ends, which lost 1 base and 2 bases, there was a span of 12 bases. Written as DNA, the CDR3 is TGTGCCACCAGCAGAGCGCCGGGGCTGACTGGAAACACCATATATTTT. Translation gives CATSRAPGLTGNTIYF. Full variable domain (remainder filled in from reference TRBV15 and TRBJ1-3): DAMVIQNPRYQVTQFGKPVTLSCSQTLNHNVMYWYQQKSSQAPKLLFHYYDKDFNNEADTPDNFQSRRPNTSFCFLDIRSPGLGDTAMYLCATSRAPGLTGNTIYFGEGSWLTVV.